These 26 T cell receptor beta chains were all obtained from the same sample, sequenced in a study of CD8+CD57+ T cells in acquired aplastic anemia. CDR3 and TCR beta VDJ profiling relied on genomic DNA as the template. MiXCR was run by TCRdb on the reads, yielding one entry per CDR3 protein. The profile shows more than 250,000 distinct CDR3 sequences, 56% of them singletons. The specimen sequenced was sorted CD4+, CD8+, or CD8+CD57+ T cells (not recorded which) from PBMCs. The receptors originated from a human donor with severe aplastic anemia or a healthy control (not recorded which).

In this sample, this clonotype turned up once. The V and J genes are TRBV29-1 and TRBJ1-1; tentative D call: TRBD1 (5 bases). CDR3 length: 12 amino acids. Germline loops: CDR1 SQVTM, CDR2 ANQGSEA. Trimming cost V 4 bases and J 5 bases, with 11 bases left between them. This chain's CDR3 is CSVGMGRTEAFF. CDR3 bases: TGCAGCGTTGGGATGGGGCGGACTGAAGCTTTCTTT.

The chain joins TRBV5-4 to TRBJ2-2; D not resolved. There are 14 residues in the CDR3. Trimming stripped 4 bases from V and 7 bases from J, with 14 bases between. CDR1 SGHNT and CDR2 YYREEE come from the germline V gene (reference sequence). The CDR3 loop is CASSPGRRDGELFF. DNA for the CDR3: TGTGCCAGCAGCCCGGGCCGGAGAGACGGGGAGCTGTTTTTT.

The chain employs TRBV5-1 and TRBJ2-1, with 7 bases aligning to TRBD1. This CDR3 has 15 amino acids. V lost 4 bases and J lost 6; bases outside the gene matches: 10. Germline CDR1 SGHRS, CDR2 YFSETQ. CDR3 residues: CASSPEGQPGNEQFF. CDR3 DNA: TGCGCCAGCAGCCCCGAGGGACAGCCTGGCAATGAGCAGTTCTTC.

This clonotype was seen a single time. This chain uses TRBV29-1 with TRBJ2-7; the match to TRBD2 covers 10 bases. After removal of 5 bases from V and 4 bases from J, the junction contained 8 bases not matched to a gene. The germline CDR1 and CDR2 sequences are SQVTM and ANQGSEA. This CDR3 spans 14 amino acids. This CDR3 is CSVRSGRPNYEQYF. The CDR3 DNA reads as TGCAGCGTTCGTAGCGGGAGGCCCAATTACGAGCAGTACTTC.

Note on this clonotype: Possible read error: a much larger clone is one base away. V is TRBV30 and J is TRBJ2-7, with TRBD1 as a possible D gene (6 bases). The CDR3 has 14 residues. CDR1 is GTSNPN and CDR2 is SVGIG in the germline V gene (reference sequence). The ends were cut back, 0 bases at V and 9 bases at J, with 18 bases in the middle. CDR3 sequence: CAWSVINRASVQYF. CDR3 coding DNA: TGTGCCTGGAGTGTTATCAACAGGGCGAGCGTGCAGTACTTC. Filled out from reference TRBV30 and TRBJ2-7, the complete variable domain reads SQTIHQWPATLVQPVGSPLSLECTVEGTSNPNLYWYRQAAGRGLQLLFYSVGIGQISSEVPQNLSASRPQDRQFILSSKKLLLSDSGFYLCAWSVINRASVQYFGPGTRLTVT.

Many counts were recorded for this clonotype. The chain links TRBV4-2 to TRBJ2-7; a weak D match, TRBD1 (7 bases). Between the trimmed V and J ends, which lost 5 bases and 2 bases, there was a span of 19 bases. CDR3 length equals 16 residues. CDR1 and CDR2 (germline): LGHNA, YNFKEQ. CDR3 loop: CASSVEGGAGTYEQYF. In DNA form, the CDR3 reads TGTGCCAGCAGCGTAGAAGGGGGCGCGGGGACCTACGAGCAGTACTTC.

The rearrangement links TRBV14 to TRBJ2-7, with 7 bases matching TRBD1. The germline V gene has CDR1 SGHDN and CDR2 FVKESK. With V trimmed by 0 bases and J by 5 bases, 10 bases remained unmatched. The CDR3 extends over 16 amino acids. The CDR3, as DNA: TGTGCCAGCAGCCAAGATAAGACAGGGTATATCCACGAGCAGTACTTC. Amino acids: CASSQDKTGYIHEQYF. The whole variable domain, filled in from reference TRBV14 and TRBJ2-7, reads EAGVTQFPSHSVIEKGQTVTLRCDPISGHDNLYWYRRVMGKEIKFLLHFVKESKQDESGMPNNRFLAERTGGTYSTLKVQPAELEDSGVYFCASSQDKTGYIHEQYFGPGTRLTVT.

The V call is TRBV2, the J call TRBJ1-1, with no clear D. V lost 7 bases and J lost 2, with 14 bases in between. This CDR3 spans 14 amino acids. Germline CDR1 SNHLY, CDR2 FYNNEI. The CDR3 protein is CASKISGVNTEAFF. As DNA, the CDR3 is TGTGCCAGCAAGATTTCCGGGGTTAACACTGAAGCTTTCTTT.

There are many counts of this clonotype. V usage is TRBV12-3 or TRBV12-4 and J usage is TRBJ2-7, with D tentatively TRBD1 (5 bases). This CDR3 comprises 13 residues. The V end lost 7 bases, the J end lost 6 bases, and 16 bases lay between the germline ends. The CDR3 DNA follows: TGTGCCAGCAAACAGGTCGCGGTGGGCGAGCAGTACTTC. It yields the protein CASKQVAVGEQYF.

The chain links TRBV25-1 to TRBJ1-6; the D is unclear. In germline, CDR1 is MGHDK, CDR2 SYGVNS. Trimming stripped 4 bases from V and 9 bases from J, with 13 bases between. The CDR3 consists of 14 residues. CDR3: CASSARGIASPLHF. The DNA for the CDR3 is TGTGCCAGCAGTGCTAGAGGGATCGCTTCACCCCTCCACTTT.

This clonotype occurred many times. This sequence joins TRBV6-6 and TRBJ2-1; tentatively, D is TRBD2 (6 bases). The CDR3 length is 14 residues. Per the germline V gene, CDR1 is MNHNY and CDR2 is SVGAGI (reference sequence). Trimming left V 2 bases short and J 7 bases short, with 12 bases between. CDR3 DNA: TGTGCCAGCAGTTACACCTCAGGGAGGAATGAGCAGTTCTTC. It translates to CASSYTSGRNEQFF.

Remarks on this clonotype: One junction end disagrees with the germline gene, perhaps due to a read error. The V call is TRBV7-2, the J call TRBJ1-5, with TRBD1 as a possible D gene (6 bases). Germline V lookup: CDR1 SGHTA, CDR2 FQGNSA. CDR3 length: 18 residues. The CDR3 nucleotides read TGTGCCAGCAGCCTTGTTTACAGGGACGTGAAGGGCAATCAGCCCCGGCATTTT. This codes for CASSLVYRDVKGNQPRHF.

This clonotype was counted at least ten times. The chain joins TRBV12-3 or TRBV12-4 to TRBJ2-1, with D unresolved. Trimming cost V 1 base and J 8 bases, with 9 bases left between them. The CDR3 is 13 amino acids. The CDR3 coding sequence is TGTGCCAGCAGTTTAGGAGAGGAAGATGAGCAGTTCTTC. This gives the protein CASSLGEEDEQFF.

The chain has TRBV10-3 and TRBJ1-1; 10 nucleotides line up with TRBD1. The germline gives CDR1 ENHRY, CDR2 SYGVKD. V lost 0 bases and J lost 5; bases outside the gene matches: 3. The CDR3 consists of 15 residues. CDR3: CAISESRTGGTEAFF. CDR3 DNA: TGTGCCATCAGTGAGTCGAGGACAGGGGGAACTGAAGCTTTCTTT.

The V call is TRBV7-2, the J call TRBJ1-6; 9 positions match TRBD1. The CDR3 totals 14 residues. Germline CDR1 is SGHTA and CDR2 is FQGNSA. V dropped 6 bases and J dropped 10; count of bases not matched to a gene: 7. CDR3 loop: CASRRGQGYSPLHF. Written as DNA, the CDR3 is TGTGCCAGCAGAAGAGGACAGGGGTACTCACCCCTCCACTTT. The variable domain in full, with the rest retrieved from reference TRBV7-2 and TRBJ1-6, is GAGVSQSPSNKVTEKGKDVELRCDPISGHTALYWYRQSLGQGLEFLIYFQGNSAPDKSGLPSDRFSAERTGGSVSTLTIQRTQQEDSAVYLCASRRGQGYSPLHFGNGTRLTVT.

A word on this clonotype: Given the absence of the conserved phenylalanine or tryptophan at the CDR3 end, a read error is likely. Because the CDR3's place on the DNA is in doubt, the DNA is left out and the CDR3 is given as listed by TCRdb. The chain is built from TRBV5-1 and TRBJ2-3; the table calls TRBD1, which could not be checked here. The CDR3 length is 8 residues, termini included. Germline V gene data show CDR1 as SGHRS and CDR2 as YFSETQ. CDR3 protein: CASSHDGK.

The chain combines TRBV29-1 with TRBJ2-1; 14 bases align to TRBD2. V shed 6 bases and J 4 bases; nucleotides not matched to a gene: 8. This CDR3 is 16 amino acids long. Germline V CDR1 and CDR2: SQVTM, ANQGSEA. The CDR3 DNA reads as TGCAGCGTCGACGGGACTAGCGGGAGATCTTACAATGAGCAGTTCTTC. Translated: CSVDGTSGRSYNEQFF.

The chain has TRBV7-3 and TRBJ2-7; 7 bases are shared with TRBD1. The CDR3 consists of 15 residues. Germline V gives CDR1 SGHTA, CDR2 FQGTGA. Trimming removed 3 bases from V and 0 bases from J; junction bases left unmatched: 5. The CDR3 coding sequence is TGTGCCAGCAGCTTGAGCCCAGGGGGCTCCTACGAGCAGTACTTC. Protein product: CASSLSPGGSYEQYF.

The chain recombines TRBV19 with TRBJ2-7; possible D gene TRBD1, 6 bases. This CDR3 region has 14 residues. Germline CDR1 and CDR2: LNHDA and SQIVND (reference sequence). V lost 6 bases, J lost 1 base, and 13 bases lay in between. The CDR3 here is CASSPGVLSYEQYF. The CDR3 coding sequence is TGTGCCAGTAGCCCAGGGGTCCTATCCTACGAGCAGTACTTC.

This clonotype has more than one count but fewer than ten. The J gene is TRBJ1-5, the V gene TRBV10-3; 9 bases agree with TRBD1. The germline V gene encodes CDR1 ENHRY and CDR2 SYGVKD. This CDR3 is 15 amino acids long. V lost 4 bases and J lost 6; bases outside the gene matches: 7. CDR3 sequence reads: CAISGAQGAGQPQHF. The CDR3 coding sequence is TGTGCCATCAGTGGGGCACAGGGGGCAGGTCAGCCCCAGCATTTT.

The table lists this clonotype with a count of one. The V call is TRBV7-6, the J call TRBJ2-5, with 14 bases lining up with TRBD2. The CDR3 extends over 17 amino acids. CDR1 and CDR2 (germline): SGHVS, FNYEAQ. With 5 bases clipped from V and 4 bases from J, the junction kept 9 bases outside the gene matches. CDR3 region: CASSQLGLAGEGETQYF. In DNA, the CDR3 is TGTGCCAGCAGCCAACTGGGACTAGCGGGGGAAGGAGAGACCCAGTACTTC.

In the case of this clonotype: An end of the junction differs from the germline gene, which may be a read error. The V call is TRBV5-1, the J call TRBJ2-7, with TRBD1 matching 8 bases. Per the germline V gene, CDR1 is SGHRS and CDR2 is YFSETQ. The CDR3 runs 14 residues. This CDR3 reads CASSLETGVVEQYF. The DNA for the CDR3 is TGTGCCAGTAGCTTAGAGACAGGGGTAGTCGAGCAGTACTTC.

This rearrangement joins TRBV20-1 to TRBJ2-1, with D possibly called TRBD1 or TRBD2 (6 bases each). The V end lost 1 base, the J end lost 10 bases, and 17 bases lay between the germline ends. The CDR3 sequence is 14 residues long. The germline gives CDR1 DFQATT, CDR2 SNEGSKA (reference sequence). The CDR3 DNA sequence: TGCAGTGCTAGAGCGGGGGCGCGAGGCCGAGAGCAGTTCTTC. It is translated as CSARAGARGREQFF.

As to this clonotype: This is likely a read error, given that the CDR3 carries no conserved phenylalanine or tryptophan at its end. V usage is TRBV5-1 and J usage is TRBJ1-1, with D maybe TRBD1 (5 bases). The germline gives CDR1 SGHRS, CDR2 YFSETQ. V dropped 4 bases and J dropped 5 bases, with 15 bases sitting between them. CDR3 length: 14 amino acids. The CDR3 DNA reads TGCGCCAGCAGCCAGACGAGGGGTAGTACTGAAGCTTTCTCT. It encodes CASSQTRGSTEAFS.

V and J are TRBV29-1 and TRBJ1-2, with D uncertain. The CDR3 extends over 9 amino acids. Trimming took 4 bases from V and 9 from J, leaving 6 bases between them. CDR1 and CDR2 from the germline V gene are SQVTM and ANQGSEA. CDR3 nucleotides: TGCAGCGTTGTCCCCTGCTACACCTTC. Encoded protein: CSVVPCYTF.

The CDR3 protein is CASSEGPSYGYTF. The CDR3 bases are TGTGCCAGCAGCGAGGGACCATCGTATGGCTACACCTTC. The chain recombines TRBV5-6 with TRBJ1-2; weak D call: TRBD1 (5 bases). This CDR3 has 13 amino acids. Trimming removed 4 bases at V and 5 bases at J, with 12 bases between. Germline V gene lookup returns CDR1 SGHDT and CDR2 YYEEEE.